This T cell receptor (beta chain) was identified during a study of technical replicates of blood from several donors. Profiling relied on immunoSEQ multiplex PCR, and the TCRdb table lists in-frame clones only, not all of them. The profile shows around 62,000 clones, 95% to 98% of them singletons. The CDR3 has 15 residues. The germline V gene encodes CDR1 MDHEN and CDR2 SYDVKM. The V end lost 5 bases, the J end lost 3 bases, and 15 bases lay between the germline ends. This clonotype was obtained from a human donor in good health. Sequenced: T cells isolated from PBMCs. The V and J genes are TRBV28 and TRBJ2-3; possible D gene TRBD2, 6 bases. In DNA form, the CDR3 reads TGTGCCAGCAGTCTACTGGCGGGGTTAACAGATACGCAGTATTTT. Residues: CASSLLAGLTDTQYF.